The entry below gives a single T cell receptor beta chain sequence along with its context. The method was immunoSEQ multiplex PCR; TCRdb's version includes in-frame clones alone and lacks a portion of them. The sample holds some 260,000 clones, approximately 88% seen once. Germline V gives CDR1 SGHVS, CDR2 FQNEAQ. This CDR3 contains 17 residues. V lost 3 bases and J 6 bases, leaving 23 bases between the germline ends. These data belong to a study of blood T cell repertoires in COVID-19. Study overall: In each case, the material was cDNA or gDNA derived from T cells, B-cell-depleted T cells, or PBMCs.

Specimen: peripheral blood. This receptor was taken from a woman in her 30s with COVID-19, enrolled during active disease. The V call is TRBV7-8, the J call TRBJ1-2; D gene ambiguous. The CDR3 loop reads CASSFRTPRAGNDGYTF. The CDR3 DNA is TGTGCCAGCAGCTTCCGAACCCCGAGGGCAGGCAATGATGGCTACACCTTC. The full variable domain, completed using reference TRBV7-8 and TRBJ1-2, is GAGVSQSPRYKVAKRGQDVALRCDPISGHVSLFWYQQALGQGPEFLTYFQNEAQLDKSGLPSDRFFAERPEGSVSTLKIQRTQQEDSAVYLCASSFRTPRAGNDGYTFGSGTRLTVV.